This TCR beta chain was recovered during a study of vaccination and CD4 T cells after COVID-19. At the level of the study: Overlapping SARS-CoV-2, HCoV-NL63, HCoV-OC43 and HCoV-229E spike peptides stimulated the cells.

V was pared by 9 bases and J by 2 bases, with 14 bases between. The CDR3 spans 14 residues. Germline V gives CDR1 MNHNS, CDR2 SASEGT. Treatment defined: roughly 11-day PBMC culture with coronavirus spike peptide pools or control peptides (ViraFEST assay). Gathered ahead of the COVID-19 pandemic (2011-2018) were the CD4+ T cells of the unexposed donor. T cells were expanded with peptide pools, and expanded clonotypes were identified by TCR sequencing. Notes on this clonotype: Its antigen remains unknown.

The study sequenced cultured CD4+ T cell DNA using the Oncomine TCR Beta short-read assay. The source of extracted genomic DNA was cultured CD4+ T cells. TCRdb re-called the PCR reads through MiXCR, storing one row per CDR3 protein. In the table there are 9,000 to 13,000 distinct CDR3 sequences, about 30% of which are singletons. V is TRBV6-1 and J is TRBJ1-5, with D unclear. The sequencing sample was made of CD4+ T cells from blood, cultured in vitro. The sequence came from a human donor in good health. DNA of the CDR3: TGTGCCAGTTATCGGGGTAGGGGCAATCAGCCCCAGCATTTT. It translates to CASYRGRGNQPQHF.